One sample yielded the 8 T cell receptor beta chains listed below, sequenced in a study of blood T cell repertoires in COVID-19. The table came from immunoSEQ multiplex PCR; TCRdb's copy has only in-frame clones and leaves some out. The table has more than 90,000 clones, about 87% seen once. Input material: peripheral blood. These receptors all stem from a woman aged 25 to 39 with acute or convalescent COVID-19.

The V call is TRBV5-1, the J call TRBJ2-3; D remains unclear. V was cut by 0 bases and J by 4 bases, with 12 bases left in between. There are 15 residues in the CDR3. The germline gives CDR1 SGHRS, CDR2 YFSETQ. Here the CDR3 DNA reads TGCGCCAGCAGCTTGGCCACCCTTAGCTCAGATACGCAGTATTTT. Protein sequence: CASSLATLSSDTQYF.

A word on this clone: This sample also contains other DNA sequences that code for the same CDR3. The rearrangement links TRBV2 to TRBJ1-5; D is undetermined. This CDR3 is built from 13 residues. Germline loops: CDR1 SNHLY, CDR2 FYNNEI. V was pared by 1 base and J by 5 bases, with 6 bases between. The CDR3 region is CASSEGRYQPQHF. Here the CDR3 DNA reads TGTGCCAGCAGTGAAGGGAGATATCAGCCCCAGCATTTT.

The count of this clone is one. The chain combines TRBV19 with TRBJ1-2; 7 bases agree with TRBD1. This CDR3 contains 12 residues. V was pared by 9 bases and J by 2 bases, with 3 bases of the junction left unmatched. The germline V gene encodes CDR1 LNHDA and CDR2 SQIVND (reference sequence). CDR3 amino acids: CASGTANYGYTF. The DNA for the CDR3 is TGTGCCAGCGGGACAGCCAACTATGGCTACACCTTC.

The rearrangement links TRBV12-5 to TRBJ2-7; the match to TRBD1 covers 7 bases. The germline CDR1 and CDR2 sequences are LGHNT and FRNRAP. The J segment lost 10 bases and the V segment lost 0 bases, leaving 15 bases of the junction unmatched. There are 16 residues in the CDR3. The CDR3, as DNA: TGTGCTAGTGGTTTGGTAACGGGACAGCCTTTACGAGGACAGTACTTC. It encodes CASGLVTGQPLRGQYF.

This clone came up once. The junction does not match germline at one end; this may be a read error. The CDR3 here is CATSRQGATYEQYF. The DNA for the CDR3 is TGCGCCACCAGCCGACAGGGGGCCACCTACGAGCAGTACTTC. V gene TRBV4-1 combines with J gene TRBJ2-7, with 10 positions matching TRBD1. There are 14 residues in the CDR3. Germline CDR1 is MGHRA and CDR2 is YSYEKL.

V gene TRBV30 combines with J gene TRBJ2-3; 7 bases agree with TRBD2. This CDR3 region has 15 residues. V trimming: 3 bases; J trimming: 1 base; junction bases outside the gene matches: 7. The germline gives CDR1 GTSNPN, CDR2 SVGIG (reference sequence). The CDR3 bases are TGTGCCTGGAGGGCGGGAAGCGGGGGCACAGATACGCAGTATTTT. Protein product: CAWRAGSGGTDTQYF.

This rearrangement joins TRBV7-3 to TRBJ1-2, with 9 bases that match TRBD1. The germline CDR1 and CDR2 sequences are SGHTA and FQGTGA. The CDR3 is made up of 22 amino acids. The ends lost 2 bases at V and 1 base at J; junction bases unmatched: 23. The CDR3 nucleotides are TGTGCCAGCAGCTTATTCCCTCCCAACGGTTGGACAGGGGTTGAGAGTAACTATGGCTACACCTTC. As protein: CASSLFPPNGWTGVESNYGYTF.

J is TRBJ2-4 and V is TRBV7-2; 7 bases are shared with TRBD2. Unmatched junction bases numbered 5, after V lost 2 bases and J lost 10 bases. CDR3 length equals 13 residues. Germline V gene data show CDR1 as SGHTA and CDR2 as FQGNSA. The CDR3 region is CASSLLLGGIQYF. The CDR3 DNA follows: TGTGCCAGCAGCTTACTTTTGGGGGGGATTCAGTACTTC. The full variable domain, rest sourced from reference TRBV7-2 and TRBJ2-4, is GAGVSQSPSNKVTEKGKDVELRCDPISGHTALYWYRQSLGQGLEFLIYFQGNSAPDKSGLPSDRFSAERTGGSVSTLTIQRTQQEDSAVYLCASSLLLGGIQYFGAGTRLSVL.